This T cell receptor beta chain was identified in a study of T cells in Graves' hyperthyroidism and ophthalmopathy. This clonotype has ten or more counts. RNA transcripts gave rise to amplified TCR beta CDR3 regions. An initial round of RT-PCR targeting the TCR CDR3 relied on the HTBI primer set. One entry per CDR3 protein, called by TCRdb with MiXCR from the multiplex PCR reads. The repertoire includes about 200,000 distinct CDR3 sequences, roughly 15% of them detected once, and 50% sits in the top ten. The J segment lost 11 bases and the V segment lost 1 base, leaving 5 bases of the junction unmatched. CDR1 and CDR2 (germline): GTSNPN, SVGIG (reference sequence). This CDR3 contains 12 residues.

The sequenced sample consisted of blood. The rearrangement links TRBV30 to TRBJ2-4, with 7 bases matching TRBD1. The source is a man aged 50 to 59 with Graves' hyperthyroidism. The chain's CDR3 is CAWSENRGLQYF. The CDR3 coding sequence is TGTGCCTGGAGTGAAAATAGGGGGCTTCAGTACTTC.